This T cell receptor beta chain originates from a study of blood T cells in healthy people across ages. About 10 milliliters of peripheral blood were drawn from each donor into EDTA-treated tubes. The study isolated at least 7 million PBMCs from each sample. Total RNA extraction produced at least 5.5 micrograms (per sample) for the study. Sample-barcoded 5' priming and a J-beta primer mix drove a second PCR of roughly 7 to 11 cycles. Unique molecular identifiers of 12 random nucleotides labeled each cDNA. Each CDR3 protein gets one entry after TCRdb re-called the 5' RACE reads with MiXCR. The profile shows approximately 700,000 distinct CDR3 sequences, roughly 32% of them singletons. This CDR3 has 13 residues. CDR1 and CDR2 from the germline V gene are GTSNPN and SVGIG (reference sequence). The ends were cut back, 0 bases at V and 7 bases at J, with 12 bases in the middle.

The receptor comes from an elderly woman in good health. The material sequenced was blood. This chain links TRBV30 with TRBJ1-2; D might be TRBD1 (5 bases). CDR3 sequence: CAWSVVGGSGYTF. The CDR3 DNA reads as TGTGCCTGGAGTGTAGTCGGGGGAAGTGGCTACACCTTC.